A selection of T cell receptor beta chains follows, all from one sample in a study of response to subunit inactivated influenza vaccine. TCRdb ran MiXCR on the RT-PCR reads and lists one entry per CDR3 protein. Counted here are around 530,000 distinct CDR3 sequences, 10% to 15% occurring once; the ten biggest clones make up roughly a tenth. Here the sequenced sample was PBMCs from blood, taken on the day of vaccination. The receptors stem from a man aged 45 to 65 who received an inactivated influenza vaccine. Both conserved end residues are part of each CDR3. The order of the fields is clone size, J gene, D gene, V gene, CDR3 DNA, CDR3 protein. A D gene is named only where the DNA matches it firmly. Where a row states a size, it is once, few, many or the class of an expanded clone; other rows omit it.

size: -; J: TRBJ1-1; D: -; V: TRBV29-1; DNA: TGCAGTACAAGGACGAGCGAGGCTTTCTTT; CDR3: CSTRTSEAFF
size: many; J: TRBJ2-2; D: TRBD2; V: TRBV5-4; DNA: TGTGCCAGCAGCTTGCGGGCGGGGCGGGATCTACTAGCGGGAGATAACACCGGGGAGCTGTTTTTT; CDR3: CASSLRAGRDLLAGDNTGELFF
size: -; J: TRBJ1-6; D: -; V: TRBV12-3/TRBV12-4; DNA: TGTGCCAGCAGCTCCCGTGGGACGGGTTCACCCCTCCACTTT; CDR3: CASSSRGTGSPLHF
size: many; J: TRBJ2-2; D: -; V: TRBV27; DNA: TGTGCCAGCAGTTTAAAGTGGGGGGCCGGGGAGCTGTTTTTT; CDR3: CASSLKWGAGELFF
size: -; J: TRBJ2-1; D: TRBD1; V: TRBV5-4; DNA: TGTGCCAGCCGACGACCGGGACAGGCGAACAATGAGCAGTTCTTC; CDR3: CASRRPGQANNEQFF
size: few; J: TRBJ2-1; D: TRBD2; V: TRBV6-1; DNA: TGTGCCAGCAGTGTCGGGACTAGCGTCGGTGAGCAGTTCTTC; CDR3: CASSVGTSVGEQFF
size: -; J: TRBJ2-1; D: TRBD1; V: TRBV5-4; DNA: TGTGCCAGCAGCCTGGACAGGGGATATTACAATGAGCAGTTCTTC; CDR3: CASSLDRGYYNEQFF
size: many; J: TRBJ2-5; D: TRBD1; V: TRBV6-2/TRBV6-3; DNA: TGTGCCAGCACCCGGGACAGAATACAAGAGACCCAGTACTTC; CDR3: CASTRDRIQETQYF
size: -; J: TRBJ1-2; D: TRBD1; V: TRBV12-3/TRBV12-4; DNA: TGTGCCAGCGCGACAGGGAAGAGTGGCTACACCTTC; CDR3: CASATGKSGYTF
size: -; J: TRBJ2-7; D: -; V: TRBV5-1; DNA: TGCGCCAGCAGCCCCCACTACGATCCGGGCTTCTCCTACGAGCAGTACTTC; CDR3: CASSPHYDPGFSYEQYF
size: many; J: TRBJ2-7; D: -; V: TRBV5-1; DNA: TGCGCCAGCAGCTTGGCCGGGTCAACAGGGATCTACGAGCAGTACTTC; CDR3: CASSLAGSTGIYEQYF
size: -; J: TRBJ2-7; D: TRBD1; V: TRBV7-2; DNA: TGTGCCAGCAGCTTCCGAGGACAGGGCCTCGAGCAGTACTTC; CDR3: CASSFRGQGLEQYF
size: -; J: TRBJ1-5; D: -; V: TRBV7-2; DNA: TGTGCCAGCAGCTTCCCCGGGACGCTTAGCAATCAGCCCCAGCATTTT; CDR3: CASSFPGTLSNQPQHF
size: few; J: TRBJ2-3; D: TRBD1; V: TRBV7-8; DNA: TGTGCCAGCAGCGCACGGACAGGGGGCGCGGATACGCAGTATTTT; CDR3: CASSARTGGADTQYF
size: few; J: TRBJ2-5; D: TRBD1; V: TRBV11-2; DNA: TGTGCCAGCAGCAAGGGACAGGCGGAGACCCAGTACTTC; CDR3: CASSKGQAETQYF
size: few; J: TRBJ1-1; D: -; V: TRBV20-1; DNA: TGCAGTGCCAAAAGCCAGGTGAACACTGAAGCTTTCTTT; CDR3: CSAKSQVNTEAFF
size: once; J: TRBJ2-1; D: TRBD2; V: TRBV5-1; DNA: TGCGCCAGCAGCGCCCCGGGACTAGCGGGAGAGGGGGAGCAGTTCTTC; CDR3: CASSAPGLAGEGEQFF
size: few; J: TRBJ2-3; D: TRBD2; V: TRBV11-2; DNA: TGTGCCAGCAGCCCCTCGGGACTAGCGAGAGATACGCAGTATTTT; CDR3: CASSPSGLARDTQYF
size: few; J: TRBJ1-5; D: -; V: TRBV7-2; DNA: TGTGCCAGCAGCCAAAACGGGGTTAATCAGCCCCAGCATTTT; CDR3: CASSQNGVNQPQHF
size: many; J: TRBJ2-3; D: TRBD1; V: TRBV15; DNA: TGTGCCACCAGCAGTCGGGACAGGGAATTGGATACGCAGTATTTT; CDR3: CATSSRDRELDTQYF
size: -; J: TRBJ2-7; D: TRBD2; V: TRBV6-2/TRBV6-3; DNA: TGTGCCAGCAGCTCAACTAGCGGGGGAAGCTACGAGCAGTACTTC; CDR3: CASSSTSGGSYEQYF
size: -; J: TRBJ2-2; D: -; V: TRBV6-2/TRBV6-3; DNA: TGTGCCAGCAGTTACTGGGCCGGGGAGCTGTTTTTT; CDR3: CASSYWAGELFF
size: few; J: TRBJ2-2; D: -; V: TRBV29-1; DNA: TGCAGCGTTGCCCGCATTGGGTTTTTT; CDR3: CSVARIGFF
size: few; J: TRBJ2-1; D: -; V: TRBV25-1; DNA: TGTGCCAGCAGTGGGTGGAATGAGCAGTTCTTC; CDR3: CASSGWNEQFF
size: few; J: TRBJ2-5; D: TRBD1; V: TRBV11-2; DNA: TGTGCCAGCAGCCTACCGACAGGGGGCATGGAGACCCAGTACTTC; CDR3: CASSLPTGGMETQYF
size: few; J: TRBJ2-1; D: -; V: TRBV7-2; DNA: TGTGCCAGCACCCTAGAGGGGCTTTCTTCCTACAATGAGCAGTTCTTC; CDR3: CASTLEGLSSYNEQFF
size: few; J: TRBJ2-1; D: TRBD1; V: TRBV10-3; DNA: TGTGCCATATCCACGGGACAGGGTAACAATGAGCAGTTCTTC; CDR3: CAISTGQGNNEQFF
size: -; J: TRBJ2-1; D: TRBD2; V: TRBV5-1; DNA: TGCGCCAGCAGATACCGTACTAGCGGGAGGTACAATGAGCAGTTCTTC; CDR3: CASRYRTSGRYNEQFF
size: -; J: TRBJ2-7; D: -; V: TRBV7-8; DNA: TGTGCCAGCAGCTTAGGCCCGTCCGAGCAGTACTTC; CDR3: CASSLGPSEQYF
size: few; J: TRBJ2-5; D: TRBD2; V: TRBV18; DNA: TGTGCCAGCTCACCTATCGTCACTAGCGGGTTCCAAGAGACCCAGTACTTC; CDR3: CASSPIVTSGFQETQYF
size: few; J: TRBJ1-2; D: -; V: TRBV2; DNA: TGTGCCAGCAGTGAGGGGGTAGCTAACTATGGCTACACCTTC; CDR3: CASSEGVANYGYTF